This TCR beta chain was documented in a study of shared clonotypes between healthy human individuals. Turning to the study itself: The study enrolled two women and a few men aged 18 to 49. Three CD4 naive, three CD4 memory, two CD8 naive and one CD8 memory plate were used per donor. General study results and limits: A few donors showed sharing of 4.5% to 6% of naive CD4 clonotypes.

V lost 8 bases and J 0 bases, leaving 12 bases between the germline ends. The V gene's germline CDR1 is SGDLS and CDR2 YYNGEE. The CDR3 length is 14 residues. Comments on this clone: What it recognizes is unknown.

Generated by immunoSEQ multiplex PCR, the TCRdb table keeps only in-frame clones and is missing some. The sample holds about 1 million clones; 65% to 75% are singletons and the top ten take about 1.5%. The TCR originated in a man between 18 and 35 years old in good health. J is TRBJ1-3 and V is TRBV9, with D hard to call. The sequencing input was memory CD4+ T cells sorted from blood. Indicated subset: CD45RA-negative fraction. CDR3 protein: CASGVGDSGNTIYF. The CDR3 region has the DNA TGTGCCAGTGGGGTTGGAGACTCTGGAAACACCATATATTTT. Variable domain in full (rest from reference TRBV9 and TRBJ1-3): DSGVTQTPKHLITATGQRVTLRCSPRSGDLSVYWYQQSLDQGLQFLIQYYNGEERAKGNILERFSAQQFPDLHSELNLSSLELGDSALYFCASGVGDSGNTIYFGEGSWLTVV.